These T cell receptor beta chains were read from a single sample in a study of chemoradiotherapy in HPV16-positive cancers. Generated by immunoSEQ multiplex PCR, the TCRdb table keeps only in-frame clones and is missing some. This table holds some 2,700 clones, 70% to 80% found once. This sample was gathered from a patient who underwent chemoradiotherapy. These receptors were taken from a human donor with HPV-associated anogenital cancer. The CDR3 runs from the conserved cysteine through the conserved F or W. D genes are given only for firm matches. Part of the rows lack a size; the others show once, few, many or a class for expanded clones.

D,size,V,J,DNA,CDR3
-,-,TRBV10-3,TRBJ2-5,TGTGCCATCAGTACACAGATGGATGAGACCCAGTACTTC,CAISTQMDETQYF
TRBD2,-,TRBV7-2,TRBJ2-2,TGTGCCAGCAGCTTAGTCCTAGCGGGAGGGCGCGGGGAGCTGTTTTTT,CASSLVLAGGRGELFF
TRBD1,-,TRBV5-1,TRBJ2-2,TGCGCCAGCAGACCGACAGGGGGGGAGCTGTTTTTT,CASRPTGGELFF
-,-,TRBV11-3,TRBJ2-1,TGTGCCAGCAGCCTGAACTCCGGGACTGCTTACAATGAGCAGTTCTTC,CASSLNSGTAYNEQFF
TRBD1,-,TRBV19,TRBJ2-7,TGTGCCAGTAGCGGTCCCGGGACAGGGCTAAGAGGGTACGAGCAGTACTTC,CASSGPGTGLRGYEQYF
-,-,TRBV10-3,TRBJ2-4,TGTGCCATCAGTGAGTCTGGAGGCCAAAACATTCAGTACTTC,CAISESGGQNIQYF
-,-,TRBV28,TRBJ1-4,TGTGCCAGCAAAGGCAGAGATGAAAAACTGTTTTTT,CASKGRDEKLFF
TRBD1,-,TRBV4-1,TRBJ1-2,TGCGCCAGCAGCCAGGGTAGGGGCAGGGGGCAGTCTGGCTACACCTTC,CASSQGRGRGQSGYTF
-,-,TRBV18,TRBJ1-2,TGTGCCAGCTCACCACTACGACAGACCGCCGCTAGTAACAACTATGGCTACACCTTC,CASSPLRQTAASNNYGYTF
TRBD1,-,TRBV12-5,TRBJ1-1,TGTGCTAGTGGTTTGCCTGGGACAGGGGTACCGGTGGAAGCTTTCTTT,CASGLPGTGVPVEAFF
-,-,TRBV11-2,TRBJ1-2,TGTGCCAGCAGCTCATACCCGCTGGAAGGCTACACCTTC,CASSSYPLEGYTF
TRBD2,-,TRBV4-1,TRBJ2-7,TGCGCCAGCAGCCAAGATCAGGGACTAGGCTACGAGCAGTACTTC,CASSQDQGLGYEQYF
-,-,TRBV19,TRBJ2-1,TGTGCCAGTAGTATCGGGCGAGGGGATGAGCAGTTCTTC,CASSIGRGDEQFF
-,-,TRBV20-1,TRBJ1-2,TGCAGTGTAGAGGGAGGCTATGGCTACACCTTC,CSVEGGYGYTF
TRBD2,-,TRBV18,TRBJ2-1,TGTGCCAGCTCACCTCGAGCGGGAGCCCTGAGCTACAATGAGCAGTTCTTC,CASSPRAGALSYNEQFF
TRBD1,-,TRBV4-2,TRBJ1-3,TGTGCCAGCAGCCAAATGAAAAGCGGGACAGGGAGCTCTGGAAACACCATATATTTT,CASSQMKSGTGSSGNTIYF
-,-,TRBV6-1,TRBJ2-6,TGTGCCAGCAGTGAAGAAAAAGCTGGGGCCAACGTCCTGACTTTC,CASSEEKAGANVLTF
TRBD2,-,TRBV27,TRBJ2-1,TGTGCCAGCAGTGTTGGGACTAGCGGCGATGAGCAGTTCTTC,CASSVGTSGDEQFF
-,-,TRBV5-5,TRBJ2-3,TGTGCCAGCAGCTTTACTAGTGAAGGTACGCAGTATTTT,CASSFTSEGTQYF
-,few,TRBV21-1,TRBJ1-2,TGTGCCAGCAGCAAATATCAGAGTATTAACTATGGCTACACCTTC,CASSKYQSINYGYTF
-,-,TRBV4-2,TRBJ1-1,TGTGCCAGCAGCCAAGATCTTTGGGCTAACACTGAAGCTTTCTTT,CASSQDLWANTEAFF
TRBD2,once,TRBV19,TRBJ2-5,TGTGCCAGTAGTATGAGCGGGGGGCAAGAGACCCAGTACTTC,CASSMSGGQETQYF
TRBD2,-,TRBV27,TRBJ2-1,TGTGCCAGCATCCCCCGAGCGGGGCTTAATGAGCAGTTCTTC,CASIPRAGLNEQFF
TRBD1,-,TRBV4-1,TRBJ2-7,TGCGCCAGCAGTCACAATCCGACAGGGTCCTACGAGCAGTACTTC,CASSHNPTGSYEQYF
TRBD1,-,TRBV11-1,TRBJ1-2,TGTGCCAGCAGCTTAACAGGGGACCCCTCCTATGGCTACACCTTC,CASSLTGDPSYGYTF
-,-,TRBV6-5,TRBJ1-1,TGTGCCAGCAGTTACTCGAGCAGGGCGAACACTGAAGCTTTCTTT,CASSYSSRANTEAFF
-,-,TRBV4-1,TRBJ1-2,TGCGCCAGCAGCCAAGCCAGCGACAGGTCTGGCTACACCTTC,CASSQASDRSGYTF
-,-,TRBV28,TRBJ2-2,TGTGCCAGCAGTTTACTGGGACTCCAAGAGCTCACCGGGGAGCTGTTTTTT,CASSLLGLQELTGELFF
TRBD2,-,TRBV7-2,TRBJ2-1,TGTGCCAGCAGCTTAGCGCTTAGCGGGACTTACAATGAGCAGTTCTTC,CASSLALSGTYNEQFF
-,-,TRBV27,TRBJ1-3,TGTGCCAGCAGTCCCGACAGCCTCTCTGGAAACACCATATATTTT,CASSPDSLSGNTIYF
-,-,TRBV30,TRBJ1-4,TGTGCCTGGAGGGCCGGCAGGGGAGCTAATGAAAAACTGTTTTTT,CAWRAGRGANEKLFF
TRBD2,-,TRBV28,TRBJ2-3,TGTGCCAGCAGTTTATGGACTAGCGGGGGCACAGATACGCAGTATTTT,CASSLWTSGGTDTQYF
-,once,TRBV4-3,TRBJ2-7,TGCGCCAGCAGCCAAGAAGGGGGATACGAGCAGTACTTC,CASSQEGGYEQYF
TRBD2,-,TRBV5-1,TRBJ2-1,TGCGCCAGCAGCCCGGGACTAGCGGGGCCAAGCTCCTACAATGAGCAGTTCTTC,CASSPGLAGPSSYNEQFF
TRBD1,-,TRBV27,TRBJ2-7,TGTGCCAGCCCTAGACCGGACACAGGGGCGGACGAGCAGTACTTC,CASPRPDTGADEQYF
-,-,TRBV18,TRBJ1-2,TGTGCCAGCTCAACCGGGGGGGATGGCTACACCTTC,CASSTGGDGYTF
TRBD2,-,TRBV28,TRBJ2-2,TGTGCCAGCAGATCACCGGGACTAGCGGGAGGGGCCGGGGAGCTGTTTTTT,CASRSPGLAGGAGELFF
-,-,TRBV5-8,TRBJ2-5,TGTGCCAGCAGCTTGGAAGAGACCCAGTACTTC,CASSLEETQYF
-,-,TRBV5-1,TRBJ1-5,TGCGCCAGCAGCGCATGGGGGGGACCGGATCAGCCCCAGCATTTT,CASSAWGGPDQPQHF
TRBD2,-,TRBV6-4,TRBJ2-1,TGTGCCAGCAGTGACGGGACTAGCGGAAACAATGAGCAGTTCTTC,CASSDGTSGNNEQFF
-,-,TRBV5-1,TRBJ2-3,TGCGCCAGCAGCCTATTCGGGGGCGCAGATACGCAGTATTTT,CASSLFGGADTQYF
TRBD1,once,TRBV11-3,TRBJ2-6,TGTGCCAGCAGCTTACAGGGGGACGGGGCCAACGTCCTGACTTTC,CASSLQGDGANVLTF
-,-,TRBV6-5,TRBJ2-7,TGTGCCAGCAGTTACTCGCAGGAGCCCACCTACGAGCAGTACTTC,CASSYSQEPTYEQYF
-,once,TRBV30,TRBJ2-5,TGTGCCTGGAGTATGCTCGGGGAGACCCAGTACTTC,CAWSMLGETQYF
TRBD1,-,TRBV19,TRBJ1-2,TGTGCCAGTAGGCGACAGGGGACCCGCGGGTCGGACTATGGCTACACCTTC,CASRRQGTRGSDYGYTF
-,-,TRBV12-5,TRBJ1-1,TGTGCTAGTGGTTTAGCATCTGGACGGGACACTGAAGCTTTCTTT,CASGLASGRDTEAFF